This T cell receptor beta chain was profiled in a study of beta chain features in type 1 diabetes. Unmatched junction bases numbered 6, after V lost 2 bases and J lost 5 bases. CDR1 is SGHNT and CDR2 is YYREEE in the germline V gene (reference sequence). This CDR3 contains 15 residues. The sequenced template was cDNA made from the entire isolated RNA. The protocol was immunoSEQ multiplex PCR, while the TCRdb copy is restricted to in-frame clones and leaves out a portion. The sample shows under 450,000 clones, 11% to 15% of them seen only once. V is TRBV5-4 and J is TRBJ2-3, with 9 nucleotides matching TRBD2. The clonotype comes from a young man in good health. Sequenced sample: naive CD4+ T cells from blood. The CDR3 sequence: CASSFAGGVRDTQYF. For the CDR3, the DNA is TGTGCCAGCAGCTTTGCGGGAGGGGTGCGAGATACGCAGTATTTT.